This is a list of T cell receptor beta chains from one sample in a study of blood T cell repertoires in COVID-19. Using immunoSEQ multiplex PCR, the repertoire was profiled, and TCRdb retains in-frame clones only, with some absent. Of some 150,000 clones listed, about four fifths were seen once; the top ten hold approximately 3%. Sequencing was carried out using peripheral blood. These receptors came from a woman of 80 years or more with acute or convalescent COVID-19. Each CDR3 is given with its conserved first and last residue. Fields, in order: V gene, clone size, D gene, J gene, CDR3 DNA, CDR3 protein. The D gene is left open where the match is weak. Clone size is stated in some rows and not others, as once, few, many or a class when expanded.

V gene: TRBV19
clone size: -
D gene: -
J gene: TRBJ1-1
CDR3 DNA: TGTGCCAGTAGTGCCAGGACTACTCAGGGCGCTGAAGCTTTCTTT
CDR3 protein: CASSARTTQGAEAFF

V gene: TRBV12-1
clone size: -
D gene: -
J gene: TRBJ1-4
CDR3 DNA: TGTGCCAGCAGCTTTGCCGGTGGGGGAGGTGAAAAACTGTTTTTT
CDR3 protein: CASSFAGGGGEKLFF

V gene: TRBV28
clone size: -
D gene: -
J gene: TRBJ1-3
CDR3 DNA: TGTGCCAGCAGCCCCCCGGGGACTGGAAACACCATATATTTT
CDR3 protein: CASSPPGTGNTIYF

V gene: TRBV6-6
clone size: -
D gene: -
J gene: TRBJ1-1
CDR3 DNA: TGTGCCAGCAGTCGGAAGTCGGGAGCTTTCTTT
CDR3 protein: CASSRKSGAFF

V gene: TRBV20-1
clone size: -
D gene: -
J gene: TRBJ1-5
CDR3 DNA: TGCAGTGCTAGTGTCCTTAATCAGCCCCAGCATTTT
CDR3 protein: CSASVLNQPQHF

V gene: TRBV9
clone size: once
D gene: TRBD2
J gene: TRBJ2-3
CDR3 DNA: TGTGCCAGCGCTTTTGGGGGGGGGACAGATACGCAGTATTTT
CDR3 protein: CASAFGGGTDTQYF

V gene: TRBV3-1/TRBV3-2
clone size: -
D gene: TRBD1
J gene: TRBJ1-2
CDR3 DNA: TGTGCCAGCAGCCAATGGGGGACAGGGGATTTGCGCTACACCTTC
CDR3 protein: CASSQWGTGDLRYTF

V gene: TRBV5-1
clone size: -
D gene: TRBD1
J gene: TRBJ1-5
CDR3 DNA: TGCGCCAGCAGGCAGACAGGGGGCCCCAATCAGCCCCAGCATTTT
CDR3 protein: CASRQTGGPNQPQHF

V gene: TRBV7-9
clone size: few
D gene: TRBD1
J gene: TRBJ2-3
CDR3 DNA: TGTGCCAGCAGCTCAGGGACAGGGACCACAGATACGCAGTATTTT
CDR3 protein: CASSSGTGTTDTQYF

V gene: TRBV4-1
clone size: -
D gene: -
J gene: TRBJ2-1
CDR3 DNA: TGCGCCAGCAGCCCCCAGGGTGGTGAGCAGTTCTTC
CDR3 protein: CASSPQGGEQFF

V gene: TRBV7-2
clone size: -
D gene: TRBD1
J gene: TRBJ1-2
CDR3 DNA: TGTGCCAGCAGCCCAAGGGACAGGGCGGTCGATGGCTACACCTTC
CDR3 protein: CASSPRDRAVDGYTF

V gene: TRBV5-1
clone size: -
D gene: TRBD2
J gene: TRBJ2-3
CDR3 DNA: TGCGCCAGCAGCCATACTAGCGGGGAGGATACGCAGTATTTT
CDR3 protein: CASSHTSGEDTQYF

V gene: TRBV2
clone size: -
D gene: -
J gene: TRBJ1-4
CDR3 DNA: TGTGCCAGCCAAACGGGAGGGATGAGGGGAGAAAAACTGTTTTTT
CDR3 protein: CASQTGGMRGEKLFF

V gene: TRBV5-1
clone size: once
D gene: TRBD1
J gene: TRBJ1-2
CDR3 DNA: TGCGCCAGCAGCTTAACAGGGGGCCTGGACTATGGCTACACCTTC
CDR3 protein: CASSLTGGLDYGYTF

V gene: TRBV24-1
clone size: -
D gene: TRBD2
J gene: TRBJ2-3
CDR3 DNA: TGTGCCACCAGTGACCCGCGGGGGGGGCCCCCAGATACGCAGTATTTT
CDR3 protein: CATSDPRGGPPDTQYF

V gene: TRBV5-1
clone size: -
D gene: TRBD2
J gene: TRBJ2-5
CDR3 DNA: TGCGCCAGCAGCTTGGTGACGGGGGGGCTGCAAGAGACCCAGTACTTC
CDR3 protein: CASSLVTGGLQETQYF

V gene: TRBV12-3/TRBV12-4
clone size: -
D gene: -
J gene: TRBJ2-7
CDR3 DNA: TGTGCCAGCAGTTCTCTTGTTGTGCAGTACTTC
CDR3 protein: CASSSLVVQYF

V gene: TRBV6-5
clone size: -
D gene: -
J gene: TRBJ1-1
CDR3 DNA: TGTGCCAGCGGGAAAACGGGGGGGTTGGGCACTGAAGCTTTCTTT
CDR3 protein: CASGKTGGLGTEAFF

V gene: TRBV29-1
clone size: once
D gene: TRBD2
J gene: TRBJ2-1
CDR3 DNA: TGCAGCGCTACAAGACTAGCGGGGGGGATATACAATGAGCAGTTCTTC
CDR3 protein: CSATRLAGGIYNEQFF

V gene: TRBV5-6
clone size: -
D gene: -
J gene: TRBJ1-3
CDR3 DNA: TGTGCCAGCAGCCGACGTTTGGGCAGTAACGGAAACACCATATATTTT
CDR3 protein: CASSRRLGSNGNTIYF